This TCR beta chain was found in a study of T cell responses to AZD1222 COVID-19 vaccine. General study points: Unmutated variant regions are reportedly targeted by nearly half of spike-specific TCRs.

This clone was seen once. Its matching antigen is unknown. The table came from immunoSEQ multiplex PCR; TCRdb's copy has only in-frame clones and leaves some out. The table lists approximately 120,000 clones, 93% of them singletons. The receptor comes from an adult in good health. The sequencing here drew on peripheral blood, taken on day 0 of AZD1222 vaccination.

Written as DNA, the CDR3 is TGTGCCAGCAGCAAAGGACAGAGCTCCTACGAGCAGTACTTC. It specifies CASSKGQSSYEQYF. The chain joins TRBV7-9 to TRBJ2-7, with D perhaps matching TRBD1 (6 bases). The germline V and J ends were trimmed by 5 bases and 0 bases, with 11 bases remaining between them. Germline V gene data show CDR1 as SEHNR and CDR2 as FQNEAQ (reference sequence). CDR3 size: 14 residues.